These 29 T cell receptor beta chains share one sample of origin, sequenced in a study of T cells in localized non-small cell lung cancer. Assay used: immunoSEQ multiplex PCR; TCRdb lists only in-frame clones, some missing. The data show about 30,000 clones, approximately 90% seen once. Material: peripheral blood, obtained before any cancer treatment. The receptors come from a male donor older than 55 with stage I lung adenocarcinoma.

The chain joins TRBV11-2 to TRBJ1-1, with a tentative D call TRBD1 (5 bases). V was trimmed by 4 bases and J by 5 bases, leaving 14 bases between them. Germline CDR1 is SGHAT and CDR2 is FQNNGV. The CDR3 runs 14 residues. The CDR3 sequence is CASSSPRGSTEAFF. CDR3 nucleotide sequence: TGTGCCAGCAGCTCTCCCCGGGGGAGTACTGAAGCTTTCTTT.

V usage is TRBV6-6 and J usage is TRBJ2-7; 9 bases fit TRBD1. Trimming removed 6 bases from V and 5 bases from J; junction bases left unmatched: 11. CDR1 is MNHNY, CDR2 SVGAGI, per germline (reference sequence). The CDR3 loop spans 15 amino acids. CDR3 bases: TGTGCCAGCAGCCCCGAGGGACAGGGCAAAAACGAGCAGTACTTC. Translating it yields CASSPEGQGKNEQYF.

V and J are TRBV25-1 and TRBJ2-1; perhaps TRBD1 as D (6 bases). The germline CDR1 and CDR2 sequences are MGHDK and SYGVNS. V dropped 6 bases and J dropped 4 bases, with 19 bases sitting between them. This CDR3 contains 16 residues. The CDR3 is CASSELPDREYNEQFF. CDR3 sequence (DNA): TGTGCCAGCAGCGAACTCCCGGACAGAGAATACAATGAGCAGTTCTTC.

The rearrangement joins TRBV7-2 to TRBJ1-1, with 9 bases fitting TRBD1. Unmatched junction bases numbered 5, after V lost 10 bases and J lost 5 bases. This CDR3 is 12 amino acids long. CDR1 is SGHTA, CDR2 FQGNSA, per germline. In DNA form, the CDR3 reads TGTGCCACGGGACAGGGTCGAACTGAAGCTTTCTTT. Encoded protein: CATGQGRTEAFF.

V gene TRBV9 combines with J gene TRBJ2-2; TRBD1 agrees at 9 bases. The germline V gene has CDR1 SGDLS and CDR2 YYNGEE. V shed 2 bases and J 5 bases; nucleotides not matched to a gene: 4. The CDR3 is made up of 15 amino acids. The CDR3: CASSVGTGSTGELFF. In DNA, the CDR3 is TGTGCCAGCAGCGTTGGGACAGGGAGTACCGGGGAGCTGTTTTTT.

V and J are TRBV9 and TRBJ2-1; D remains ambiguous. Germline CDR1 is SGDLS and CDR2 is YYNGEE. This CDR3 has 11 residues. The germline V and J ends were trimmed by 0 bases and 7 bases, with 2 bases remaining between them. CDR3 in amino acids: CASSVENEQFF. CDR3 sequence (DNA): TGTGCCAGCAGCGTAGAAAATGAGCAGTTCTTC.

The CDR3 nucleotides read TGTGCCAGCAGCCTTCTTGGGGTAGAGGGGGATACGCAGTATTTT. It codes for CASSLLGVEGDTQYF. The chain combines TRBV7-2 with TRBJ2-3, with D perhaps given as TRBD1 or TRBD2 (5 bases each). Germline loops: CDR1 SGHTA, CDR2 FQGNSA. The CDR3 consists of 15 residues. V was shortened by 5 bases and J by 6 bases, with 18 bases between the two germline ends. The full variable domain, its missing parts supplied by reference TRBV7-2 and TRBJ2-3, is GAGVSQSPSNKVTEKGKDVELRCDPISGHTALYWYRQSLGQGLEFLIYFQGNSAPDKSGLPSDRFSAERTGGSVSTLTIQRTQQEDSAVYLCASSLLGVEGDTQYFGPGTRLTVL.

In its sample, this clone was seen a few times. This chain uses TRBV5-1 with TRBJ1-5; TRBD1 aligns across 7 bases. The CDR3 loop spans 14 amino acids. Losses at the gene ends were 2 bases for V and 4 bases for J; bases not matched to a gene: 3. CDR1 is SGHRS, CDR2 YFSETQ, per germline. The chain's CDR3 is CASSFGTENQPQHF. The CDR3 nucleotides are TGCGCCAGCAGCTTCGGGACAGAGAATCAGCCCCAGCATTTT.

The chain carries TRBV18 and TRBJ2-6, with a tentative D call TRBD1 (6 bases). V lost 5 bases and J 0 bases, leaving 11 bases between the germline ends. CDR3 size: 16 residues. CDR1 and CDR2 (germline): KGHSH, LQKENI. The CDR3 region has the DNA TGTGCCAGCTCAGTCACAGGGATCTCTGGGGCCAACGTCCTGACTTTC. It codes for CASSVTGISGANVLTF.

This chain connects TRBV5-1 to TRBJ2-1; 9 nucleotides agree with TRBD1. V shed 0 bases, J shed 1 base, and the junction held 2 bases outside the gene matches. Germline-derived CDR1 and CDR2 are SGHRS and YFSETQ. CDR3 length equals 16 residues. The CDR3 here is CASSLGQGVSYNEQFF. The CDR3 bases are TGCGCCAGCAGCTTGGGACAGGGGGTTTCCTACAATGAGCAGTTCTTC.

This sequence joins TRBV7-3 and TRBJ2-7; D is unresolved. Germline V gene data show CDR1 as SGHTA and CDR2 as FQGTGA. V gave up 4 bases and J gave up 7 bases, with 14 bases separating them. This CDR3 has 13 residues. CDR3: CASSSYEPREQYF. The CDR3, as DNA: TGTGCCAGCAGCTCATACGAACCGCGAGAGCAGTACTTC.

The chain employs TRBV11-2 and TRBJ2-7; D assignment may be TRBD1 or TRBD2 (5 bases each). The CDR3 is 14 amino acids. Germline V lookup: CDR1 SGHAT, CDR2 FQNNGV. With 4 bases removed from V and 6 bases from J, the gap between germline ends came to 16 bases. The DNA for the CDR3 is TGTGCCAGCAGCTCCCCGGGACGCCGGACCGAGCAGTACTTC. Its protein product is CASSSPGRRTEQYF.

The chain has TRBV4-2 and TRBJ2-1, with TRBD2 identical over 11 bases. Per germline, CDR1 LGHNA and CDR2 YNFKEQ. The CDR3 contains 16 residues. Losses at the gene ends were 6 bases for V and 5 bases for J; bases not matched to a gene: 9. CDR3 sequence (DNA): TGTGCCAGCAGTCCCGCCGGGACTAGCGGAGACAATGAGCAGTTCTTC. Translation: CASSPAGTSGDNEQFF.

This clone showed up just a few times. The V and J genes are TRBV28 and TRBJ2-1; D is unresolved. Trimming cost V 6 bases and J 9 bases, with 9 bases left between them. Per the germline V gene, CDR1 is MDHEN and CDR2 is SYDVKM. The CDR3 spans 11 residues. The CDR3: CASRESIEQFF. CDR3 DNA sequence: TGTGCCAGCAGGGAATCGATTGAGCAGTTCTTC.

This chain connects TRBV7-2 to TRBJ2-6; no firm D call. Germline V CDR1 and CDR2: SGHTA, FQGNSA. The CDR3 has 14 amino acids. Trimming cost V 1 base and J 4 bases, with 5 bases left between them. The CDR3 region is CASSLGQGANVLTF. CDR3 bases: TGTGCCAGCAGCTTAGGTCAGGGGGCCAACGTCCTGACTTTC.

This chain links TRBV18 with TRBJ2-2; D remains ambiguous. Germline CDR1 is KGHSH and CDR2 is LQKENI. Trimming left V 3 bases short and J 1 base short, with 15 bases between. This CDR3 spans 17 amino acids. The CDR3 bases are TGTGCCAGCTCACCCCCCCTTGCGACAAGGAACACCGGGGAGCTGTTTTTT. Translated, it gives CASSPPLATRNTGELFF.

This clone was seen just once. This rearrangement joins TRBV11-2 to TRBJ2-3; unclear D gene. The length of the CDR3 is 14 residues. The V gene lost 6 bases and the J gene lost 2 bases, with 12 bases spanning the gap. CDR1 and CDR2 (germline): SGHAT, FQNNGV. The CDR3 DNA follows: TGTGCCAGCAGATTTAGGCTTATCACAGATACGCAGTATTTT. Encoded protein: CASRFRLITDTQYF. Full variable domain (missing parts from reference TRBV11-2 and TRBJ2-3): EAGVAQSPRYKIIEKRQSVAFWCNPISGHATLYWYQQILGQGPKLLIQFQNNGVVDDSQLPKDRFSAERLKGVDSTLKIQPAKLEDSAVYLCASRFRLITDTQYFGPGTRLTVL.

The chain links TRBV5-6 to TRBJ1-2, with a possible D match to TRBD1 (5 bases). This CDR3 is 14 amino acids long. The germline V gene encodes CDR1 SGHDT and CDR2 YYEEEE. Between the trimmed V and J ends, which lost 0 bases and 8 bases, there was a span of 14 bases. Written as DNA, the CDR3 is TGTGCCAGCAGCTTGGCCCGTGGGACTCGGGGCTACACCTTC. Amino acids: CASSLARGTRGYTF.

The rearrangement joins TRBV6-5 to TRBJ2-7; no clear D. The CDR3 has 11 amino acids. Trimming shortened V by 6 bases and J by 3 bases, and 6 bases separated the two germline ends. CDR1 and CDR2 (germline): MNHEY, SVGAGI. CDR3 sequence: CASSTNYEQYF. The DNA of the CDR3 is TGTGCCAGCAGCACTAACTACGAGCAGTACTTC.

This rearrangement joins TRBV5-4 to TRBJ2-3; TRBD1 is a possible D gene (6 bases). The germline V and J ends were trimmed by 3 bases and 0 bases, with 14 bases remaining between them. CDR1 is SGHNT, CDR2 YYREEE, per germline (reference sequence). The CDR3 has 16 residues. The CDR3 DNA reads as TGTGCCAGCAGCTATACAGGGTTAACTAGCACAGATACGCAGTATTTT. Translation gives CASSYTGLTSTDTQYF. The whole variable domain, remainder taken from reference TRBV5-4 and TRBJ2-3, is ETGVTQSPTHLIKTRGQQVTLRCSSQSGHNTVSWYQQALGQGPQFIFQYYREEENGRGNFPPRFSGLQFPNYSSELNVNALELDDSALYLCASSYTGLTSTDTQYFGPGTRLTVL.

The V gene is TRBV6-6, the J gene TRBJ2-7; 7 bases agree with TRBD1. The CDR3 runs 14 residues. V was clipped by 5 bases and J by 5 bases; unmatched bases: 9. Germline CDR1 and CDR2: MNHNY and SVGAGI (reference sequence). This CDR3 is CASSPGTVADEQYF. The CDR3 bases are TGTGCCAGCAGTCCAGGGACAGTGGCAGACGAGCAGTACTTC.

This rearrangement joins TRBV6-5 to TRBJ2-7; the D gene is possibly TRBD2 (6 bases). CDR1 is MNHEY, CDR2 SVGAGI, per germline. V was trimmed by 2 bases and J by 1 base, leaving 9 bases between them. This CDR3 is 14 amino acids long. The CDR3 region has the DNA TGTGCCAGCAGTTACACTCGGGGGTCCTACGAGCAGTACTTC. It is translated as CASSYTRGSYEQYF.

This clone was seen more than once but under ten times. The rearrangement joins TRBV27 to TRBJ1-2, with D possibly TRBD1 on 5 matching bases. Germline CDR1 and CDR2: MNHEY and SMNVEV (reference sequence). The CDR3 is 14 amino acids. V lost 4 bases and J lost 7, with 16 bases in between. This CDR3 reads CASSSLAGSLGYTF. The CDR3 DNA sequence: TGTGCCAGCAGTTCCCTCGCAGGGTCCCTTGGCTACACCTTC.

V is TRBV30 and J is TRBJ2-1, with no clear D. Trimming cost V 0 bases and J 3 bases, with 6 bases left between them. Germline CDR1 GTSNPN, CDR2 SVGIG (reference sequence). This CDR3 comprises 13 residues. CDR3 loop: CAWSVGIYNEQFF. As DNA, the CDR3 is TGTGCCTGGAGTGTAGGCATCTACAATGAGCAGTTCTTC.

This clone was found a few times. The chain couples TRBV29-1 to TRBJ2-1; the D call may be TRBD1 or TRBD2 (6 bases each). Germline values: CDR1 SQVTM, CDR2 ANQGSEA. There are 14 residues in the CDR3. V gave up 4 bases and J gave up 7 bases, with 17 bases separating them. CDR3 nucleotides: TGCAGCGTTGGCGGGACATACCAGGGGAATGAGCAGTTCTTC. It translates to CSVGGTYQGNEQFF.

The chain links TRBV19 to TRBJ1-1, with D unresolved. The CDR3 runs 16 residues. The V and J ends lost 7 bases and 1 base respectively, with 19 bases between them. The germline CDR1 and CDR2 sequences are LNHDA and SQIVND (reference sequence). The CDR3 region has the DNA TGTGCCAGTACCCAAGCCCGGGCAGCCTCGAACACTGAAGCTTTCTTT. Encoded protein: CASTQARAASNTEAFF.

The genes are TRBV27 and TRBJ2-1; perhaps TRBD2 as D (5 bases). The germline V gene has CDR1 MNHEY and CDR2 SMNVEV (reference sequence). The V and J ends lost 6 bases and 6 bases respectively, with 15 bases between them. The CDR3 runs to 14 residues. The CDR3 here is CASSLSRDFNEQFF. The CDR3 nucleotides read TGTGCCAGCAGCCTATCCCGGGATTTCAATGAGCAGTTCTTC.

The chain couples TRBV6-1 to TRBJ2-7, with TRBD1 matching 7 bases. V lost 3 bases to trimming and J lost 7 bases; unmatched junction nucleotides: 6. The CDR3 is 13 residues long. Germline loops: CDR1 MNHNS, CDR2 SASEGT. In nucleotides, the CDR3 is TGTGCCAGCAGTGATACAGGGGTGGGGGAGCAGTACTTC. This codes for CASSDTGVGEQYF.

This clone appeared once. CDR3 sequence (DNA): TGCGCCAGCAATCAACGGGGAGGGACAGATACGCAGTATTTT. Its protein is CASNQRGGTDTQYF. This chain connects TRBV5-1 to TRBJ2-3, with 7 bases identical to TRBD2. The V and J ends lost 6 bases and 3 bases, in that order; junction bases with no gene match: 7. The CDR3 is made up of 14 amino acids. Germline V gene sequence: CDR1 SGHRS, CDR2 YFSETQ.